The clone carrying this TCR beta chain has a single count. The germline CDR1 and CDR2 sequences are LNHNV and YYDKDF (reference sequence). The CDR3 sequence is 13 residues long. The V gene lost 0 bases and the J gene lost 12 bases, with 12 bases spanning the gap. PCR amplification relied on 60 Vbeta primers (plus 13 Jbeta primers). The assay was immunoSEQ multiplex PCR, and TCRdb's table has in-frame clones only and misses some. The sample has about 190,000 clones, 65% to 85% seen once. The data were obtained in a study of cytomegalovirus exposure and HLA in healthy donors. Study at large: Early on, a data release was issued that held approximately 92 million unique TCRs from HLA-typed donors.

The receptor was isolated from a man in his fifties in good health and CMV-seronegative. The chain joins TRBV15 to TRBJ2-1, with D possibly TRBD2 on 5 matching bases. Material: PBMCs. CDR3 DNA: TGTGCCACCAGCAGAGATGGGGTGCGGGCGCAGTTCTTC. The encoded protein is CATSRDGVRAQFF.